This T cell receptor beta chain was sequenced in a study of cytomegalovirus exposure and HLA in healthy donors. V gave up 2 bases and J gave up 6 bases, with 10 bases separating them. The CDR3 is 12 amino acids. CDR1 is SQVTM, CDR2 ANQGSEA, per germline. Libraries were prepared by immunoSEQ multiplex PCR; TCRdb keeps only in-frame clonotypes and omits some of them. The data hold 250,000 to 400,000 clones, with 88% observed a single time. Of note for this clone: The antigen is unknown.

Study findings and constraints: Specificity of a few CMV-associated chains for CMV antigens was verified in vitro. A subsequent analysis found that TCR clusters from the first cohort also tended to co-occur in the roughly 120 validation repertoires, with under 95% of cluster scores above 0.

The receptor's source is a man younger than 40 in good health and CMV-seronegative. V and J are TRBV29-1 and TRBJ1-2; D gene ambiguous. Material: PBMCs. The CDR3 DNA reads as TGCAGCGTTGAACACCCACGGGATGGCTACACCTTC. It yields the protein CSVEHPRDGYTF.